These 2 T cell receptor beta chains came from one sample sequenced in a study of blood T cell repertoires in COVID-19. The repertoire was sequenced with immunoSEQ multiplex PCR; TCRdb's copy has only in-frame clones and lacks some. This table has 200,000 or so clones, around four fifths appearing once. The source material was PBMCs or T cells enriched from blood (not recorded which). All receptors derive from a woman aged 50 to 65 who had been exposed to COVID-19.

The V call is TRBV30, the J call TRBJ2-2; D call uncertain. Looked up from germline, CDR1 is GTSNPN and CDR2 is SVGIG (reference sequence). This CDR3 spans 12 amino acids. V lost 0 bases and J 7 bases, leaving 6 bases between the germline ends. The CDR3 loop is CAWSVRSGELFF. DNA for the CDR3: TGTGCCTGGAGTGTACGGAGCGGGGAGCTGTTTTTT.

The V and J genes are TRBV11-2 and TRBJ1-6, with D tentatively TRBD1 (5 bases). The germline gives CDR1 SGHAT, CDR2 FQNNGV. The CDR3 runs to 14 residues. Trimming took 0 bases from V and 10 from J, leaving 10 bases between them. The CDR3 protein is CASSLDRADSPLHF. The CDR3 DNA sequence: TGTGCCAGCAGCTTAGACAGGGCGGACTCACCCCTCCACTTT.